This TCR beta chain was sequenced for a study of blood T cell repertoires in COVID-19. In the study overall: Nucleic acid was either cDNA or gDNA, and it came from T cells, B-cell-depleted T cells, or PBMCs.

Looked up from germline, CDR1 is SGHTA and CDR2 is FQGNSA. Trimming took 5 bases from V and 5 from J; bases not matched to a gene: 11. The CDR3 runs 18 residues. This clone was seen more than once but under ten times. Measured with immunoSEQ multiplex PCR; TCRdb has only the in-frame clones, and not every one. This table holds a few hundred thousand clones, around 90% found once. Sequenced: PBMCs or T cells enriched from blood (not recorded which). The genes are TRBV7-2 and TRBJ2-5, with TRBD2 matching over 16 bases. This receptor was taken from a man younger than 40 who had been exposed to COVID-19. CDR3 DNA sequence: TGTGCCAGCAGCCGGACGGGACTAGCGGGGGGGCCGCGGGAGACCCAGTACTTC. Translation gives CASSRTGLAGGPRETQYF.